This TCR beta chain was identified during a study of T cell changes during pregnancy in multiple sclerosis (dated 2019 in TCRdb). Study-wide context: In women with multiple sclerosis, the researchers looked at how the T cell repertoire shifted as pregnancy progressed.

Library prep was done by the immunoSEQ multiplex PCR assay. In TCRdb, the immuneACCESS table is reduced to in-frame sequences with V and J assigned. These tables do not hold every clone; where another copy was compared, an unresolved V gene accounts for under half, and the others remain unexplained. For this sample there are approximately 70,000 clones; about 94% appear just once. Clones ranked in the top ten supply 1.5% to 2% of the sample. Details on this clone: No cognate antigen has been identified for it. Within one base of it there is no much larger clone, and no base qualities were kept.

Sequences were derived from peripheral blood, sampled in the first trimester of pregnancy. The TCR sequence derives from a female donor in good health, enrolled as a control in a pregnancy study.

The DNA sequence is TGTGCCAGCACCGTCGGGGACAGAAACACTGAAGCTTTCTTT. Translated, it gives CASTVGDRNTEAFF. Recombination linked TRBV7-6 to TRBJ1-1, and TRBD1 matches 7 of the central bases. The germline V gene encodes CDR1 SGHVS and CDR2 FNYEAQ. The V end gives up 7 bases and the J end 2 bases, leaving 7 bases in the junction not matched to a gene. The CDR3 contains 14 residues, cysteine and phenylalanine counted. The entry retains the CDR3 DNA only, 42 bases that are in frame from base 1. When the CDR3 is completed using the reference TRBV7-6 and TRBJ1-1 genes on either side, the full variable domain is GAGVSQSPRYKVTKRGQDVALRCDPISGHVSLYWYRQALGQGPEFLTYFNYEAQQDKSGLPNDRFSAERPEGSISTLTIQRTEQRDSAMYRCASTVGDRNTEAFFGQGTRLTVV.